The next 25 T cell receptor beta chains were all read from a single sample in a study of blood T cell repertoires in COVID-19. Here immunoSEQ multiplex PCR was the method, and the copy in TCRdb shows in-frame clones only, minus some. The repertoire consists of fewer than 200,000 clones, with 65% to 85% occurring once and the leading ten covering about 19%. What was sequenced was peripheral blood. The receptors were gathered from a woman in her seventies who had recovered from COVID-19.

The genes are TRBV6-2 or TRBV6-3 and TRBJ2-3, with D tentatively TRBD2 (6 bases). V gave up 5 bases and J gave up 0 bases, with 15 bases separating them. Germline loops: CDR1 MNHEY, CDR2 SVGEGT. CDR3 size: 16 residues. CDR3 coding DNA: TGTGCCAGCAGTACCCGTGGTCTAGCGAGCACAGATACGCAGTATTTT. Residues: CASSTRGLASTDTQYF.

In regard to this clone: One end of the junction varies from germline; a read error may be responsible. This rearrangement joins TRBV3-1 (or the pseudogene TRBV3-2) to TRBJ1-2; D gene uncertain. CDR1 and CDR2 from the germline V gene are LGHDT and YNNKEL (reference sequence). The CDR3 totals 14 residues. Here the CDR3 reads CASSQFGGSYVYTF. CDR3 nucleotides: TGTGCCAGCAGCCAATTTGGCGGATCCTATGTCTACACCTTC.

The rearrangement links TRBV29-1 to TRBJ2-5; tentatively, D is TRBD1 (5 bases). Germline V gene lookup returns CDR1 SQVTM and CDR2 ANQGSEA. CDR3 length: 13 amino acids. V dropped 2 bases and J dropped 5 bases, with 12 bases sitting between them. The CDR3 loop is CSVEQGFQETQYF. CDR3 in DNA: TGCAGCGTTGAACAGGGATTCCAGGAGACCCAGTACTTC.

This clone appeared a single time. The rearrangement joins TRBV5-1 to TRBJ2-5, with TRBD2 matching over 11 bases. The trim removed 0 bases at V and 5 bases at J, leaving 6 bases unmatched. The CDR3 has 16 amino acids. Germline values: CDR1 SGHRS, CDR2 YFSETQ. CDR3 sequence reads: CASSLGRLAGSETQYF. The CDR3 DNA reads TGCGCCAGCAGCTTGGGAAGACTAGCGGGGTCGGAGACCCAGTACTTC.

The chain employs TRBV27 and TRBJ1-6; D ambiguous. The length of the CDR3 is 14 residues. Trimming cost V 3 bases and J 7 bases, with 10 bases left between them. CDR1 is MNHEY and CDR2 is SMNVEV in the germline V gene (reference sequence). CDR3 protein: CASSFRGSNSPLHF. The DNA for the CDR3 is TGTGCCAGCAGTTTCCGGGGTTCCAATTCACCCCTCCACTTT.

The chain carries TRBV5-1 and TRBJ2-6; D is unclear. V lost 0 bases and J lost 0, with 10 bases in between. Germline V gene data show CDR1 as SGHRS and CDR2 as YFSETQ. This CDR3 contains 17 residues. Here the CDR3 DNA reads TGCGCCAGCAGCTTGGTGGCGGAGAGCTCTGGGGCCAACGTCCTGACTTTC. It codes for CASSLVAESSGANVLTF.

The V gene is TRBV9, the J gene TRBJ2-1; D is unresolved. This CDR3 comprises 15 residues. Germline lookup yields CDR1 SGDLS and CDR2 YYNGEE. The germline V and J ends were trimmed by 5 bases and 0 bases, with 12 bases remaining between them. The CDR3 region is CASSVIPSSYNEQFF. The CDR3 DNA sequence: TGTGCCAGCAGTGTAATCCCTAGCTCCTACAATGAGCAGTTCTTC.

The chain joins TRBV5-1 to TRBJ1-4; TRBD1 aligns across 7 bases. Germline V lookup: CDR1 SGHRS, CDR2 YFSETQ. V dropped 4 bases and J dropped 3; count of bases not matched to a gene: 12. The CDR3 has 17 residues. The CDR3 coding sequence is TGCGCCAGCAGCAACCAAAAGCGACAGGGTTCTAATGAAAAACTGTTTTTT. Protein product: CASSNQKRQGSNEKLFF.

This chain uses TRBV5-4 with TRBJ2-5; D might be TRBD1 (6 bases). This CDR3 is built from 13 residues. V lost 4 bases and J lost 3, with 10 bases in between. From germline, CDR1 is SGHNT and CDR2 YYREEE (reference sequence). The CDR3 reads CASSPNREETQYF. The CDR3 nucleotides are TGTGCCAGCAGCCCGAACAGGGAAGAGACCCAGTACTTC.

The chain has TRBV15 and TRBJ2-7; 9 positions match TRBD1. Trimming removed 0 bases from V and 3 bases from J; junction bases left unmatched: 6. CDR1 LNHNV and CDR2 YYDKDF come from the germline V gene (reference sequence). The CDR3 runs to 16 residues. The CDR3 protein is CATSRETGTGFYEQYF. Written as DNA, the CDR3 is TGTGCCACCAGCAGAGAAACCGGGACAGGGTTCTACGAGCAGTACTTC. The complete variable domain, with remaining parts taken from reference TRBV15 and TRBJ2-7, reads DAMVIQNPRYQVTQFGKPVTLSCSQTLNHNVMYWYQQKSSQAPKLLFHYYDKDFNNEADTPDNFQSRRPNTSFCFLDIRSPGLGDTAMYLCATSRETGTGFYEQYFGPGTRLTVT.

The J gene is TRBJ1-1, the V gene TRBV28, with D perhaps TRBD1 (5 bases). Germline loops: CDR1 MDHEN, CDR2 SYDVKM. Trimming left V 4 bases short and J 11 bases short, with 14 bases between. This CDR3 region has 12 residues. The CDR3 region is CASSSPGPGAFF. Here the CDR3 DNA reads TGTGCCAGCAGTTCCCCGGGCCCAGGGGCTTTCTTT.

The chain uses TRBV5-6 and TRBJ1-2; D not resolved. The V end lost 0 bases, the J end lost 2 bases, and 14 bases lay between the germline ends. This CDR3 has 16 residues. The germline gives CDR1 SGHDT, CDR2 YYEEEE. CDR3 protein: CASSLERAGGNYGYTF. CDR3 nucleotide sequence: TGTGCCAGCAGCTTGGAGAGGGCGGGCGGGAACTATGGCTACACCTTC.

A few counts support this clone. The chain recombines TRBV28 with TRBJ1-5; D is unclear. The germline V gene encodes CDR1 MDHEN and CDR2 SYDVKM. The germline V and J ends were trimmed by 10 bases and 2 bases, with 9 bases remaining between them. The CDR3 extends over 12 amino acids. CDR3 sequence (DNA): TGTGCCATCCAGGTGGGCAATCAGCCCCAGCATTTT. Its protein product is CAIQVGNQPQHF. The full variable domain, in which reference TRBV28 and TRBJ1-5 provide the parts outside the CDR3, is DVKVTQSSRYLVKRTGEKVFLECVQDMDHENMFWYRQDPGLGLRLIYFSYDVKMKEKGDIPEGYSVSREKKERFSLILESASTNQTSMYLCAIQVGNQPQHFGDGTRLSIL.

The chain joins TRBV7-2 to TRBJ2-1; 9 bases line up with TRBD2. The CDR3 is made up of 16 amino acids. Germline loops: CDR1 SGHTA, CDR2 FQGNSA. V lost 6 bases to trimming and J lost 4 bases; unmatched junction nucleotides: 10. CDR3 coding DNA: TGTGCCAGCAGAGACCGCGGGGGGGCCGGTTACAATGAGCAGTTCTTC. Residues: CASRDRGGAGYNEQFF.

The chain recombines TRBV30 with TRBJ1-6, with TRBD1 matching over 7 bases. Germline CDR1 is GTSNPN and CDR2 is SVGIG (reference sequence). The J segment lost 7 bases and the V segment lost 2 bases, leaving 8 bases of the junction unmatched. The CDR3 covers 15 residues. The CDR3 coding sequence is TGTGCCTGGAGTTTCAGGGCAGGGGGAAATTCACCCCTCCACTTT. Amino acids: CAWSFRAGGNSPLHF.

The rearrangement joins TRBV6-6 to TRBJ2-2; D unresolved. CDR3 length: 12 residues. Germline loops: CDR1 MNHNY, CDR2 SVGAGI (reference sequence). V was trimmed by 6 bases and J by 6 bases, leaving 8 bases between them. The CDR3 sequence is CASSSSSGELFF. The CDR3 DNA follows: TGTGCCAGCAGCTCTAGTTCCGGGGAGCTGTTTTTT.

V is TRBV5-6 and J is TRBJ2-7; D ambiguous. This CDR3 spans 13 amino acids. Trimming left V 0 bases short and J 4 bases short, with 8 bases between. The germline CDR1 and CDR2 sequences are SGHDT and YYEEEE. The CDR3 sequence is CASSLGGFYEQYF. The CDR3, as DNA: TGTGCCAGCAGCTTGGGAGGCTTTTACGAGCAGTACTTC.

V is TRBV2 and J is TRBJ2-7, with 7 bases lining up with TRBD1. Germline CDR1 SNHLY, CDR2 FYNNEI. The CDR3 totals 17 residues. Losses at the gene ends were 2 bases for V and 0 bases for J; bases not matched to a gene: 10. The CDR3 here is CASSETSDRPSSYEQYF. The CDR3 DNA reads TGTGCCAGCAGTGAAACCTCGGACAGGCCGAGCTCCTACGAGCAGTACTTC.

The chain is built from TRBV29-1 and TRBJ2-3, with a tentative D call TRBD2 (7 bases). This CDR3 is 12 amino acids long. CDR1 and CDR2 from the germline V gene are SQVTM and ANQGSEA. The CDR3 spells CMGGATTDTQYF. Written as DNA, the CDR3 is TGCATGGGGGGGGCAACCACAGATACGCAGTATTTT.

This clone was seen more than once but under ten times. The chain employs TRBV10-3 and TRBJ2-7, with D perhaps TRBD1 (6 bases). V was pared by 10 bases and J by 4 bases, with 17 bases between. CDR3 length: 13 amino acids. CDR1 ENHRY and CDR2 SYGVKD come from the germline V gene. The chain's CDR3 is CATQTGSGYEQYF. In DNA, the CDR3 is TGTGCCACCCAGACAGGTTCAGGGTACGAGCAGTACTTC.

V gene TRBV4-2 combines with J gene TRBJ1-6, with 10 bases that match TRBD1. V was clipped by 0 bases and J by 14 bases; unmatched bases: 10. The CDR3 is made up of 16 amino acids. Per the germline V gene, CDR1 is LGHNA and CDR2 is YNFKEQ. The CDR3 nucleotides are TGTGCCAGCAGCCAAGATCTCGGACAGGGGGTTCTAGCCCTCCACTTT. As protein: CASSQDLGQGVLALHF.

This chain uses TRBV20-1 with TRBJ2-7; a weak D match, TRBD1 (6 bases). This CDR3 comprises 14 residues. Per germline, CDR1 DFQATT and CDR2 SNEGSKA (reference sequence). Between the trimmed V and J ends, which lost 3 bases and 1 base, there was a span of 13 bases. This chain's CDR3 is CSASRGGLSYEQYF. The DNA of the CDR3 is TGCAGTGCTAGTAGAGGGGGTTTATCCTACGAGCAGTACTTC.

This chain connects TRBV9 to TRBJ2-7; TRBD1 aligns across 10 bases. CDR1 and CDR2 from the germline V gene are SGDLS and YYNGEE. Trimming removed 0 bases from V and 0 bases from J; junction bases left unmatched: 0. This CDR3 is built from 15 residues. CDR3 in DNA: TGTGCCAGCAGCGTAGGGGACAGGGGCTCCTACGAGCAGTACTTC. Protein product: CASSVGDRGSYEQYF.

V gene TRBV9 combines with J gene TRBJ1-3; 7 positions match TRBD1. Germline CDR1 SGDLS, CDR2 YYNGEE. Germline trimming cut 5 bases from V and 4 bases from J; bases unmatched to any gene: 3. The CDR3 is made up of 13 amino acids. The CDR3 region is CASRATGGNTIYF. The CDR3 coding sequence is TGTGCCAGCAGGGCGACAGGGGGAAACACCATATATTTT. Drawing the rest from reference TRBV9 and TRBJ1-3, the complete variable domain is DSGVTQTPKHLITATGQRVTLRCSPRSGDLSVYWYQQSLDQGLQFLIQYYNGEERAKGNILERFSAQQFPDLHSELNLSSLELGDSALYFCASRATGGNTIYFGEGSWLTVV.

V is TRBV5-1 and J is TRBJ1-1; D unresolved. Germline values: CDR1 SGHRS, CDR2 YFSETQ. The CDR3 totals 13 residues. V lost 4 bases, J lost 1 base, and 8 bases lay in between. Here the CDR3 reads CASSRLRNTEAFF. The CDR3 DNA reads as TGCGCCAGCAGCCGATTGCGGAACACTGAAGCTTTCTTT.